These 10 T cell receptor beta chains share one sample of origin, sequenced in a study of CD8 T cells in Susac syndrome. Reverse transcription of roughly 0.5 to 1 ug RNA was performed with random hexamers. TCRdb recomputed calls from the immunoSEQ multiplex PCR reads with MiXCR, one row per CDR3 protein. The sample lists 200,000 or so distinct CDR3 sequences, 90% to 95% occurring once. The sequenced sample consisted of CD4+ T cells from PBMCs. These receptors were collected from a human donor with multiple sclerosis.

The chain couples TRBV3-1 to TRBJ2-1, with TRBD2 identical over 15 bases. Germline values: CDR1 LGHDT, CDR2 YNNKEL (reference sequence). J lost 8 bases, V lost 6 bases, and 5 bases had no gene match. The CDR3 spans 15 residues. CDR3: CASSRTSGGAHEQFF. The CDR3 DNA is TGTGCCAGCAGTCGGACTAGCGGGGGGGCTCATGAGCAGTTCTTC.

V usage is TRBV29-1 and J usage is TRBJ1-2, with 8 bases aligning to TRBD1. Germline V gene sequence: CDR1 SQVTM, CDR2 ANQGSEA. V lost 5 bases and J lost 1; bases outside the gene matches: 3. The CDR3 runs 13 residues. The CDR3 DNA reads TGCAGCGTTTACAGGGGGATTAACTATGGCTACACCTTC. This codes for CSVYRGINYGYTF.

This rearrangement joins TRBV12-3 or TRBV12-4 to TRBJ2-5; possible D gene TRBD2, 5 bases. Trimming removed 3 bases from V and 2 bases from J, with 10 bases in between. CDR3 length: 14 amino acids. The CDR3 is CASSLSGAQETQYF. The CDR3 DNA reads TGTGCCAGCAGTTTGAGCGGTGCTCAAGAGACCCAGTACTTC.

V usage is TRBV15 and J usage is TRBJ2-7, with 7 bases identical to TRBD2. The V segment lost 0 bases and the J segment 2 bases; nucleotides outside the gene matches: 7. The CDR3 contains 16 residues. Germline lookup yields CDR1 LNHNV and CDR2 YYDKDF (reference sequence). CDR3 DNA: TGTGCCACCAGCAGAGATCCGGGCGGGAGAGCCTACGAGCAGTACTTC. It yields the protein CATSRDPGGRAYEQYF.

The chain recombines TRBV2 with TRBJ2-1; the D gene is possibly TRBD2 (5 bases). The CDR3 runs 15 residues. The germline CDR1 and CDR2 sequences are SNHLY and FYNNEI. The V and J ends lost 2 bases and 9 bases respectively, with 17 bases between them. CDR3: CASSEIGRLAGEQFF. In DNA, the CDR3 is TGTGCCAGCAGTGAAATTGGCCGTCTAGCCGGTGAGCAGTTCTTC. The whole variable domain, remainder taken from reference TRBV2 and TRBJ2-1, is EPEVTQTPSHQVTQMGQEVILRCVPISNHLYFYWYRQILGQKVEFLVSFYNNEISEKSEIFDDQFSVERPDGSNFTLKIRSTKLEDSAMYFCASSEIGRLAGEQFFGPGTRLTVL.

The chain couples TRBV11-3 to TRBJ2-3; D is possibly TRBD2 (5 bases). Germline lookup yields CDR1 SGHNT and CDR2 YENEEA. There are 13 residues in the CDR3. V was clipped by 3 bases and J by 6 bases, with 10 bases between them. The CDR3 DNA sequence: TGTGCCAGCAGCTTTACGGGCGGGGATACGCAGTATTTT. Its translation is CASSFTGGDTQYF. Variable domain in full (rest from reference TRBV11-3 and TRBJ2-3): EAGVVQSPRYKIIEKKQPVAFWCNPISGHNTLYWYLQNLGQGPELLIRYENEEAVDDSQLPKDRFSAERLKGVDSTLKIQPAELGDSAVYLCASSFTGGDTQYFGPGTRLTVL.

This clonotype was detected once. This chain uses TRBV12-3 or TRBV12-4 with TRBJ1-1; D possibly corresponds to TRBD1 (6 bases). CDR3 length equals 11 residues. Between the trimmed V and J ends, which lost 5 bases and 10 bases, there was a span of 11 bases. As DNA, the CDR3 is TGTGCCAGCAGTAGCACCAGGGGAGCTTTCTTT. Encoded protein: CASSSTRGAFF.

This chain uses TRBV23-1 with TRBJ2-7; D tentatively reads TRBD1 or TRBD2 (5 bases each). TRBV23-1 is flagged as an ORF with uncertain function. The length of the CDR3 is 15 residues. V lost 4 bases and J lost 0, with 13 bases in between. CDR3 bases: TGCGCCAGCAGTCCTCGGGGCCGAAGCTCCTACGAGCAGTACTTC. It translates to CASSPRGRSSYEQYF.

The genes are TRBV9 and TRBJ1-4, with D possibly matching TRBD1 (5 bases). Deletions cut 3 bases from V and 8 bases from J, with 20 bases between. Germline values: CDR1 SGDLS, CDR2 YYNGEE. CDR3 length: 16 residues. DNA for the CDR3: TGTGCCAGCAGCGCCAGGCCTTCCAGGGAGGTCGAAAAACTGTTTTTT. As protein: CASSARPSREVEKLFF.

The gene calls are TRBV15 and TRBJ2-3, with 9 bases aligning to TRBD2. The junction had 14 bases not matched to a gene; V was cut back by 0 bases and J by 13 bases. Germline CDR1 reads LNHNV; CDR2 reads YYDKDF (reference sequence). The CDR3 totals 16 residues. CDR3 in DNA: TGTGCCACCAGCAGAGAATGGTCTAGCGGGGTGATACGGGAGTATTTT. This translates into CATSREWSSGVIREYF.